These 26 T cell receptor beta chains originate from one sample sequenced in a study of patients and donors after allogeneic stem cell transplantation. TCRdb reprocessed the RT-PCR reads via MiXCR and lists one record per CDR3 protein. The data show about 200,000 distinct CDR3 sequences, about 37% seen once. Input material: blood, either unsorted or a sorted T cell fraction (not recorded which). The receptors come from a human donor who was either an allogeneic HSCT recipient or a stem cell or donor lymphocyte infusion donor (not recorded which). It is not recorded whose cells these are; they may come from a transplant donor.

CDR3 sequence reads: CASSLEIRGSNTGELFF. The CDR3 nucleotides read TGCGCCAGCAGCTTGGAAATACGGGGATCCAACACCGGGGAGCTGTTTTTT. The chain joins TRBV5-1 to TRBJ2-2, with D perhaps TRBD2 (5 bases). CDR1 is SGHRS, CDR2 YFSETQ, per germline. V gave up 0 bases and J gave up 2 bases, with 14 bases separating them. The CDR3 spans 17 residues.

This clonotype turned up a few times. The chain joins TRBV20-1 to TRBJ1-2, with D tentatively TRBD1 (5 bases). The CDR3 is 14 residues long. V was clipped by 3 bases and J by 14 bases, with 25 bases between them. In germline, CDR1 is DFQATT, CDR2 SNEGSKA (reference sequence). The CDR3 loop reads CSASLSTDQFGGTF. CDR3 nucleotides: TGCAGTGCTAGTTTGTCGACAGACCAATTCGGGGGGACCTTC.

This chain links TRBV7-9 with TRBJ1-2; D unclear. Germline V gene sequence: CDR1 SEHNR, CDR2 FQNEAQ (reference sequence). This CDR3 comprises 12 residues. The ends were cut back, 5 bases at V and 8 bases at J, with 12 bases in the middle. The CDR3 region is CASSPLGGGYTF. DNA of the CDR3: TGTGCCAGCAGCCCCCTCGGAGGAGGCTACACCTTC.

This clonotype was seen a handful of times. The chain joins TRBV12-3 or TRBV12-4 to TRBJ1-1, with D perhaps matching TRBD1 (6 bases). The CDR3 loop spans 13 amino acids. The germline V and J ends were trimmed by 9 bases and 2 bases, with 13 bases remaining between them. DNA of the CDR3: TGTGCCAGTGAACAGGGAACCAACACTGAAGCTTTCTTT. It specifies CASEQGTNTEAFF.

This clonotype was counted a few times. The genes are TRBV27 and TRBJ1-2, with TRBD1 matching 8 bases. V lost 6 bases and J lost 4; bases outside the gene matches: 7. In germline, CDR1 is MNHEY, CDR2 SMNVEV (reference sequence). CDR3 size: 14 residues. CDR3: CASRAYGTGYGYTF. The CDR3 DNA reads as TGTGCCAGCAGAGCTTACGGGACAGGCTATGGCTACACCTTC.

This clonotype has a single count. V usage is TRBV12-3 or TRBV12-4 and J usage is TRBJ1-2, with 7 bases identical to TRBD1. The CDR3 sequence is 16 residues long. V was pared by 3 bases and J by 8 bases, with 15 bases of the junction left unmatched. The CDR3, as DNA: TGTGCCAGCAGTTTTTCCAACCTTCTGACAGGGACCGGCTACACCTTC. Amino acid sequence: CASSFSNLLTGTGYTF.

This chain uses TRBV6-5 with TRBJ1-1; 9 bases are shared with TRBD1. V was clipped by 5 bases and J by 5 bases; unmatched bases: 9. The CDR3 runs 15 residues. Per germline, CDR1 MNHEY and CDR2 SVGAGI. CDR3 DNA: TGTGCCAGCAGTACCGACAGGGGGGCGAAGACTGAAGCTTTCTTT. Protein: CASSTDRGAKTEAFF.

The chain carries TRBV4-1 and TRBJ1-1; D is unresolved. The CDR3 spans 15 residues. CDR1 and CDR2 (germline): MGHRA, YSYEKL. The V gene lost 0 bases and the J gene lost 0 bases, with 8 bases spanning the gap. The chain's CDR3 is CASSQELKMNTEAFF. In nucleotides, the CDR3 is TGCGCCAGCAGCCAAGAATTAAAAATGAACACTGAAGCTTTCTTT.

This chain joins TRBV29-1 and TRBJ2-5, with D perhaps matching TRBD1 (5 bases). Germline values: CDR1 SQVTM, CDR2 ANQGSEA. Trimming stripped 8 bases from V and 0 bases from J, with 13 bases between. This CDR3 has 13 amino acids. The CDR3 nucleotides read TGCAGCACGACAGTGACGTACCAAGAGACCCAGTACTTC. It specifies CSTTVTYQETQYF.

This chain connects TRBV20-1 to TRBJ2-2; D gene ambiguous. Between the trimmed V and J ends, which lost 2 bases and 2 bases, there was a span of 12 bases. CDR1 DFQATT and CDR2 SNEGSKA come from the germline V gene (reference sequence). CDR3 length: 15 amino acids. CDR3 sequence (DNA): TGCAGTGCTAGACAGGCACAATTAAACACCGGGGAGCTGTTTTTT. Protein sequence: CSARQAQLNTGELFF.

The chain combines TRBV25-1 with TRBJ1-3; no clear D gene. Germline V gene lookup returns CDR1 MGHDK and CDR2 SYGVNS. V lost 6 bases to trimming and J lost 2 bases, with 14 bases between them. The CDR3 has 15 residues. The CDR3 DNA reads TGTGCCAGCAGAGAAGACCTTAGGGCTGGAAACACCATATATTTT. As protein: CASREDLRAGNTIYF.

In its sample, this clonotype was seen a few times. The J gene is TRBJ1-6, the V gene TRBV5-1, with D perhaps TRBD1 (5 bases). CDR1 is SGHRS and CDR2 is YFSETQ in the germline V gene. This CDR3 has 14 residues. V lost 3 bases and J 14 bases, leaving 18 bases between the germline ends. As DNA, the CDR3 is TGCGCCAGCAGCTACGGGACGGCCGAGGTAACCCTCCACTTT. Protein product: CASSYGTAEVTLHF. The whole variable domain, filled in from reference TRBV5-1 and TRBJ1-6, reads KAGVTQTPRYLIKTRGQQVTLSCSPISGHRSVSWYQQTPGQGLQFLFEYFSETQRNKGNFPGRFSGRQFSNSRSEMNVSTLELGDSALYLCASSYGTAEVTLHFGNGTRLTVT.

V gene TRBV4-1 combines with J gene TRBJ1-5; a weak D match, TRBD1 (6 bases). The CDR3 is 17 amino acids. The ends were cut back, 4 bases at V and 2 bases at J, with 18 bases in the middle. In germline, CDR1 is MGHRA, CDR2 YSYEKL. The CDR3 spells CASSPRHDRMGNQPQHF. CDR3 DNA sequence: TGCGCCAGCAGCCCCCGACACGACAGGATGGGCAATCAGCCCCAGCATTTT.

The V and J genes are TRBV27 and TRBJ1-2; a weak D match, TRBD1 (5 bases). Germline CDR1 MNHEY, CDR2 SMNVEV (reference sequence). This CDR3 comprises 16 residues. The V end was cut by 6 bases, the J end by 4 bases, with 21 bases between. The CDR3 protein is CASSSAPGRSSYGYTF. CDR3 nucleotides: TGTGCCAGCAGCTCAGCCCCGGGACGGAGTAGCTATGGCTACACCTTC.

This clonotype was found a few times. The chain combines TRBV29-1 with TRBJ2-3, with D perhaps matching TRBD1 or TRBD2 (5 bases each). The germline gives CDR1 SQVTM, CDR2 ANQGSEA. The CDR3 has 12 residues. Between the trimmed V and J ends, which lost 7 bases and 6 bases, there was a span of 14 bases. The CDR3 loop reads CSGGAPRDTQYF. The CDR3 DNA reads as TGCAGCGGAGGGGCCCCTAGGGATACGCAGTATTTT.

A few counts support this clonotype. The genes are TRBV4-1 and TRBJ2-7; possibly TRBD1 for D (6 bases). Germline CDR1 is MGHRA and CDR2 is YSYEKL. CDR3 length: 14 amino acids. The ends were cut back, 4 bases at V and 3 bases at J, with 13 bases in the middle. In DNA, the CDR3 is TGCGCCAGCAGCCCAACCCCACAGGGCTACGAGCAGTACTTC. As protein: CASSPTPQGYEQYF.

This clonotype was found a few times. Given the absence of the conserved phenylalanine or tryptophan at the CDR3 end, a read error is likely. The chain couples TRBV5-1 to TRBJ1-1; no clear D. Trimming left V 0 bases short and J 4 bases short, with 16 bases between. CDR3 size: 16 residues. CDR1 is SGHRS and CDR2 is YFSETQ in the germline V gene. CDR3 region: CASSLDHREVTTEAFL. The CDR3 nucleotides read TGCGCCAGCAGCTTGGATCACCGGGAGGTGACCACTGAAGCTTTCTTG.

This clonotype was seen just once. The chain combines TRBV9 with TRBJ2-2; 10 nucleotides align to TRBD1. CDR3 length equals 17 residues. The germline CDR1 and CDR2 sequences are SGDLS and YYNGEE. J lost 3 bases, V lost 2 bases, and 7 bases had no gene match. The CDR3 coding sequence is TGTGCCAGCAGCGTTTTTTCCGGGACAGGGGACACCGGGGAGCTGTTTTTT. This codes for CASSVFSGTGDTGELFF.

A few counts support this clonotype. DNA of the CDR3: TGTGCCAGCAGAGCAGGGCCCGGGGGCAATCAGCCCCAGCATTTT. The encoded protein is CASRAGPGGNQPQHF. The rearrangement links TRBV28 to TRBJ1-5; D may be TRBD1 (5 bases). CDR1 and CDR2 from the germline V gene are MDHEN and SYDVKM. Trimming took off 6 bases at V and 2 bases at J, with 14 bases between the two ends. The CDR3 contains 15 residues.

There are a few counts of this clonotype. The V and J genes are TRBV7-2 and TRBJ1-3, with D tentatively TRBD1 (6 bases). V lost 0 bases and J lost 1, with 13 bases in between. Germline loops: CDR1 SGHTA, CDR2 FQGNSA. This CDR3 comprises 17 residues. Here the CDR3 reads CASSLAATGLSGNTIYF. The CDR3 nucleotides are TGTGCCAGCAGCTTAGCCGCTACAGGGTTGTCTGGAAACACCATATATTTT.

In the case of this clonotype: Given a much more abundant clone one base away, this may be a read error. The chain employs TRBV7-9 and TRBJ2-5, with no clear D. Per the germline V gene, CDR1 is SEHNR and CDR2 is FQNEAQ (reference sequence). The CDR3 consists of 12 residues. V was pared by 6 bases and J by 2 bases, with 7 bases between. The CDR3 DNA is TGTGCCAGCAGTGTCGGGCAAGAGACCCAGTACTTC. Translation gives CASSVGQETQYF.

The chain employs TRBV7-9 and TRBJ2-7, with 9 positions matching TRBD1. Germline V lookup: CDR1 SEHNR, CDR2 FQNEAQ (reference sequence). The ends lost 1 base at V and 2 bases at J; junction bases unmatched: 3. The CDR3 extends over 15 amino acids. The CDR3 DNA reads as TGTGCCAGCAGCTTAGGGGACAGGGTACCCTACGAGCAGTACTTC. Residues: CASSLGDRVPYEQYF. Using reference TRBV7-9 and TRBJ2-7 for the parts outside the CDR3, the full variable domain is DTGVSQNPRHKITKRGQNVTFRCDPISEHNRLYWYRQTLGQGPEFLTYFQNEAQLEKSRLLSDRFSAERPKGSFSTLEIQRTEQGDSAMYLCASSLGDRVPYEQYFGPGTRLTVT.

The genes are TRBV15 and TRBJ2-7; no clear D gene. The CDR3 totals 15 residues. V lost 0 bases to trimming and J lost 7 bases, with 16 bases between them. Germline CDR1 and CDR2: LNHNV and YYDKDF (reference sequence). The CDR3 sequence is CATSRDFSAPREQYF. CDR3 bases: TGTGCCACCAGCAGAGATTTCTCAGCCCCCCGGGAGCAGTACTTC.

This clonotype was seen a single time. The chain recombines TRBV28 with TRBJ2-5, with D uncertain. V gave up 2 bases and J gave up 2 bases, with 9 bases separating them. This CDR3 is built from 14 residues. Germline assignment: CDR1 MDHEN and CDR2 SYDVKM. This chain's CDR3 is CASSLVGLQETQYF. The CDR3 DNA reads TGTGCCAGCAGTTTAGTTGGGCTACAAGAGACCCAGTACTTC.

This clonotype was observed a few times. CDR3: CASSLRTGENSPLHF. DNA of the CDR3: TGTGCCAGCTCATTACGGACAGGGGAGAATTCACCCCTCCACTTT. The chain links TRBV18 to TRBJ1-6; TRBD1 agrees at 9 bases. The CDR3 consists of 15 residues. CDR1 and CDR2 (germline): KGHSH, LQKENI. Trimming took 5 bases from V and 7 from J; bases not matched to a gene: 6.

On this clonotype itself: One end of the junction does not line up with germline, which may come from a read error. The DNA of the CDR3 is TGTGCCAGCAGCTTAGCCTTCGGGGGCACAGATACGCAGTATTTC. Translation: CASSLAFGGTDTQYF. This chain connects TRBV7-8 to TRBJ2-3, with D possibly being TRBD1 or TRBD2 (6 bases each). The germline gives CDR1 SGHVS, CDR2 FQNEAQ. The CDR3 covers 15 residues.